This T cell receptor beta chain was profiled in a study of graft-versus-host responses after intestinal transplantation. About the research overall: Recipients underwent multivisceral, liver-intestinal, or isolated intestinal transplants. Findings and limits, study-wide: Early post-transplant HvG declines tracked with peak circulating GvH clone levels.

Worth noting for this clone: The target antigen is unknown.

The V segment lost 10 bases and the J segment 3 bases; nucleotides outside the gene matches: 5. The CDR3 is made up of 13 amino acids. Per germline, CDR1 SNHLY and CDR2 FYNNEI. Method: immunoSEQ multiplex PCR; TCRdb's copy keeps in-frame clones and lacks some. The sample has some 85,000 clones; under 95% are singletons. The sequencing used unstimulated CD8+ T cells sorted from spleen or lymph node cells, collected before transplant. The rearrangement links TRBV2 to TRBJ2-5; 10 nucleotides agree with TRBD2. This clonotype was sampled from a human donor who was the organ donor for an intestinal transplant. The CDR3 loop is CAIPGTSEETQYF. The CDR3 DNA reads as TGTGCCATCCCCGGGACTAGCGAAGAGACCCAGTACTTC.